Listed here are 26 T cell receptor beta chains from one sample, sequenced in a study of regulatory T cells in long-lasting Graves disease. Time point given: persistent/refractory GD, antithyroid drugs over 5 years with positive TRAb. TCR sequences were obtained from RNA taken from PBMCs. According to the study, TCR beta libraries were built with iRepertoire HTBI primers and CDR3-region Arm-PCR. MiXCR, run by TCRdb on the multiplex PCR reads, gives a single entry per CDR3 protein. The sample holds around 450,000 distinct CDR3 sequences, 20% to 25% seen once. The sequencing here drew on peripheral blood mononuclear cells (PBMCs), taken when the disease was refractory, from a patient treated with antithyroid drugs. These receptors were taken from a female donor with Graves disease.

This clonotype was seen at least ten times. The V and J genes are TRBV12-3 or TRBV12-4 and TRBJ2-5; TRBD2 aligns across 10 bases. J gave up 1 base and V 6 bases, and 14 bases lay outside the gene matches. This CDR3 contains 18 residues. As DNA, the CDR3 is TGTGCCAGCAGCGGTGGGGGGCTAGCGGGGGACCCCCAAGAGACCCAGTACTTC. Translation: CASSGGGLAGDPQETQYF.

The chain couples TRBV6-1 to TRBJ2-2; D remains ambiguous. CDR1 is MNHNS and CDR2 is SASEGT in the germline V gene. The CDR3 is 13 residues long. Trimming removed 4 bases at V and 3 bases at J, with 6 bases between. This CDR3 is CASSVSDTGELFF. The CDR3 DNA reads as TGTGCCAGCAGTGTTTCGGACACCGGGGAGCTGTTTTTT.

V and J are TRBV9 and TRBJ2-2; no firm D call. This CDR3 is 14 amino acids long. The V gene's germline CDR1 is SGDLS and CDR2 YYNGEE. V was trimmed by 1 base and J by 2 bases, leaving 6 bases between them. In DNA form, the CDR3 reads TGTGCCAGCAGCGTACTTGTTAACACCGGGGAGCTGTTTTTT. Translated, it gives CASSVLVNTGELFF.

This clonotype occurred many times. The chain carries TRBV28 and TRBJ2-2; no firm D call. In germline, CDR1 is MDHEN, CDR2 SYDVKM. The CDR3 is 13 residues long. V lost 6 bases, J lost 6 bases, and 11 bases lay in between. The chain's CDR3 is CASSRTEAGELFF. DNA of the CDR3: TGTGCCAGCAGCCGAACAGAGGCCGGGGAGCTGTTTTTT.

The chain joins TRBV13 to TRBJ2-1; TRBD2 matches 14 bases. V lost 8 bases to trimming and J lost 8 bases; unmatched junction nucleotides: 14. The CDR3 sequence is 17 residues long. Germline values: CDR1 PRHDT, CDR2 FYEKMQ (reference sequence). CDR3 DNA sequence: TGTGCCAGCGGCCCGACTAGCGGGGGGGCCCTTAACCATGAGCAGTTCTTC. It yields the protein CASGPTSGGALNHEQFF.

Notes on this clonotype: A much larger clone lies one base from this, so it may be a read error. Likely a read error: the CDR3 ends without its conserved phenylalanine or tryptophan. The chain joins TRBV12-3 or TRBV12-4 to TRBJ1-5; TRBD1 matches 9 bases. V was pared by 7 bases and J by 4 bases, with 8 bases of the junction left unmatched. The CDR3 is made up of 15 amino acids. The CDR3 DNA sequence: TGTGCCAGCACCGAAACAGGGGGCAAAAATCAGCCCCAGCATTCT. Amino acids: CASTETGGKNQPQHS.

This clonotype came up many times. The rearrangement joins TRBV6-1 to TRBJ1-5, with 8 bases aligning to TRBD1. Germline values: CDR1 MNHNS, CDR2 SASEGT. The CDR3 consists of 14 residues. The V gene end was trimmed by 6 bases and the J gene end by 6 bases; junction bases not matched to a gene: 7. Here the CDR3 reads CASRSRTGFQPQHF. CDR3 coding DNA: TGTGCCAGCAGGTCCCGGACAGGGTTTCAGCCCCAGCATTTT.

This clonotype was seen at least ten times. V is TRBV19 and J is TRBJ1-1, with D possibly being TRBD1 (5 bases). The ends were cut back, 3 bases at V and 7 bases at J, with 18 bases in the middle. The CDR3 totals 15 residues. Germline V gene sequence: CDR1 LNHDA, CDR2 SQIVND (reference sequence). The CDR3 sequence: CASSIGATSTIEAFF. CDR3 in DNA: TGTGCCAGTAGTATTGGGGCTACCTCAACAATTGAAGCTTTCTTT.

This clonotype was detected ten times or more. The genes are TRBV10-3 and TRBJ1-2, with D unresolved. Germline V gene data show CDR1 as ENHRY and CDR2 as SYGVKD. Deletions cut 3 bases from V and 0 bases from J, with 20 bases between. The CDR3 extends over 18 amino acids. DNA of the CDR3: TGTGCCATCAGTGATACCGACAAGGGCTACACTGCTAACTATGGCTACACCTTC. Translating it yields CAISDTDKGYTANYGYTF.

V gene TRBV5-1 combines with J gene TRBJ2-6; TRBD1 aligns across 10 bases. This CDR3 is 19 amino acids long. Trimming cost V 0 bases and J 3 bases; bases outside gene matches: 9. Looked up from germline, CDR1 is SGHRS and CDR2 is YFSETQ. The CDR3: CASSLAAGQGKSGANVLTF. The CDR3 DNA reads TGCGCCAGCAGCTTGGCTGCGGGACAGGGGAAAAGTGGGGCCAACGTCCTGACTTTC.

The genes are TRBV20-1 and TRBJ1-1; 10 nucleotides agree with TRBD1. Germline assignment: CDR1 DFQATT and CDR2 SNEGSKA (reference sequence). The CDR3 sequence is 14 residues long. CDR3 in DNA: TGCAGAGCCACCCGACAGGGGGCGAACACTGAAGCTTTCTTT. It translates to CRATRQGANTEAFF.

The CDR3 region has the DNA TGCAGTGCTGGCCTGGTGGGGGGGGGCGGCACAGATACGCAGTATTTT. It yields the protein CSAGLVGGGGTDTQYF. The chain links TRBV20-1 to TRBJ2-3; possibly TRBD2 for D (7 bases). This CDR3 region has 16 residues. Germline lookup yields CDR1 DFQATT and CDR2 SNEGSKA (reference sequence). The ends were cut back, 5 bases at V and 1 base at J, with 19 bases in the middle.

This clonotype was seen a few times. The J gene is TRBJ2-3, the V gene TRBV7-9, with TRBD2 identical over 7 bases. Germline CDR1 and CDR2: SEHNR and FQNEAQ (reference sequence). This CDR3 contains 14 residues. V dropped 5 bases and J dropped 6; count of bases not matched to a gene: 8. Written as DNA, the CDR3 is TGTGCCAGCAGCGATGGACTAGTTCTGGATACGCAGTATTTT. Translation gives CASSDGLVLDTQYF.

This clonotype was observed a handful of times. Here the CDR3 DNA reads TGTGCCAGCAACCGGGACCTCGCCTTCTTTGGAAACACCATATATTTT. Translating it yields CASNRDLAFFGNTIYF. The chain employs TRBV6-1 and TRBJ1-3; D is perhaps TRBD1 (5 bases). Trimming removed 7 bases from V and 3 bases from J, with 19 bases in between. The CDR3 runs to 16 residues. Germline CDR1 and CDR2: MNHNS and SASEGT.

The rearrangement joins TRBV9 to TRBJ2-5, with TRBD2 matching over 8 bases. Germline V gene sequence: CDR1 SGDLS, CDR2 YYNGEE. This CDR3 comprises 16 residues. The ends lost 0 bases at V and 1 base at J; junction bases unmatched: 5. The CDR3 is CASSVDGGGLQETQYF. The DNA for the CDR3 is TGTGCCAGCAGCGTAGATGGCGGGGGGCTCCAAGAGACCCAGTACTTC. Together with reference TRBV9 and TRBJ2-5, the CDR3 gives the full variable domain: DSGVTQTPKHLITATGQRVTLRCSPRSGDLSVYWYQQSLDQGLQFLIQYYNGEERAKGNILERFSAQQFPDLHSELNLSSLELGDSALYFCASSVDGGGLQETQYFGPGTRLLVL.

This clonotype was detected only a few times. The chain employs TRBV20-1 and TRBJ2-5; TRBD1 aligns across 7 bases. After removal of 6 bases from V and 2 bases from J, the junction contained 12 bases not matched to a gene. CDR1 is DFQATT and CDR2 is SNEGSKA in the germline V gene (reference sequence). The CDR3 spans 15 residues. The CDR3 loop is CSARGQIFWQETQYF. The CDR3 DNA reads TGCAGTGCCAGGGGACAGATATTTTGGCAAGAGACCCAGTACTTC.

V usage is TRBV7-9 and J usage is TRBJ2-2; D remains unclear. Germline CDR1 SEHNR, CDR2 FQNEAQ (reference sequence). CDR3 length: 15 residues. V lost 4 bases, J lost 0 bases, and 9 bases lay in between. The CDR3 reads CASSSATPNTGELFF. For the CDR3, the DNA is TGTGCCAGCAGCTCCGCAACACCGAACACCGGGGAGCTGTTTTTT.

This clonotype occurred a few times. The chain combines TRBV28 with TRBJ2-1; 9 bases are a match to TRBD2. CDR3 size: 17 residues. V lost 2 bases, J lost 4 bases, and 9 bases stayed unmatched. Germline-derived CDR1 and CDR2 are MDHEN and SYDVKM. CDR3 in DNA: TGTGCCAGCAGTTTAGAGTCGGCGGGAGGGGTGTACAATGAGCAGTTCTTC. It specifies CASSLESAGGVYNEQFF.

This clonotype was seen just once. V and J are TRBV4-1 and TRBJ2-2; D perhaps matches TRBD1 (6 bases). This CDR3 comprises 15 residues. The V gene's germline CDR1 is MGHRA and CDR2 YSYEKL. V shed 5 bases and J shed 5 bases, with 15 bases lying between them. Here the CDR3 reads CASSNPTGRTGELFF. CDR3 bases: TGCGCCAGCAGCAATCCCACAGGGCGAACCGGGGAGCTGTTTTTT.

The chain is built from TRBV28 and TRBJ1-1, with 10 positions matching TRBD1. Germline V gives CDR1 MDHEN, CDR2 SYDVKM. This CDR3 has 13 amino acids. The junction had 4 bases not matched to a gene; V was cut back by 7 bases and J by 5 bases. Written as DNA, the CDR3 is TGTGCCAGCAAGGACAGGGGGTGGACTGAAGCTTTCTTT. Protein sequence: CASKDRGWTEAFF.

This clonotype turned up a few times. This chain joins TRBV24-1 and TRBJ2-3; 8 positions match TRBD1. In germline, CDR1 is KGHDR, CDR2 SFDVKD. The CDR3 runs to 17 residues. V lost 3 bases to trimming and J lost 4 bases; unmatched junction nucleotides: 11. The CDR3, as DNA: TGTGCCACCAGTGATCATACAGGGGGAAACAGCCCAGATACGCAGTATTTT. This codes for CATSDHTGGNSPDTQYF.

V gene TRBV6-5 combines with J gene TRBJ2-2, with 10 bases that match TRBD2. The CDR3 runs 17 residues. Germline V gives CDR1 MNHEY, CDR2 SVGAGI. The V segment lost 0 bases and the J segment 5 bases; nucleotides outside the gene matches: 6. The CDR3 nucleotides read TGTGCCAGCAGTTACTCGAGCGGGAGGGCCTATACCGGGGAGCTGTTTTTT. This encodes CASSYSSGRAYTGELFF.

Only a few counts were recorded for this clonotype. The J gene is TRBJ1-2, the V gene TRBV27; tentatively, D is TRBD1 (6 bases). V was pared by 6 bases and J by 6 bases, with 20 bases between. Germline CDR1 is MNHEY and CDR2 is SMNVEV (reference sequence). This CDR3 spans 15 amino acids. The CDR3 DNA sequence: TGTGCCAGCAGACCTCAGGGGCGGCTTAAAGATGGCTACACCTTC. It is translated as CASRPQGRLKDGYTF.

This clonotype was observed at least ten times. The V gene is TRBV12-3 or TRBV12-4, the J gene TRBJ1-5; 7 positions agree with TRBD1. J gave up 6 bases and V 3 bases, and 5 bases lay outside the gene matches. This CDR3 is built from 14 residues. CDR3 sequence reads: CASSLGQIVQPQHF. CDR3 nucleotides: TGTGCCAGCAGTTTGGGACAGATTGTTCAGCCCCAGCATTTT.

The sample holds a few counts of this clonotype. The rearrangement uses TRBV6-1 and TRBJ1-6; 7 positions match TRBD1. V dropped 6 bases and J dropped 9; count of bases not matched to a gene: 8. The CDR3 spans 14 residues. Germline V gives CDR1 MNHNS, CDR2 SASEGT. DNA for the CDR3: TGTGCCAGCAGCACGACAGGGATTGGTTCACCCCTCCACTTT. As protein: CASSTTGIGSPLHF.

CDR3 nucleotide sequence: TGTGCCAGCAGTTTATCGATTTCTACCGGGGGGCCGAATCAGCCCCAGCATTTT. Translating it yields CASSLSISTGGPNQPQHF. The chain combines TRBV27 with TRBJ1-5, with D possibly TRBD1 on 6 matching bases. The V and J ends lost 0 bases and 4 bases respectively, with 19 bases between them. The CDR3 is 18 residues long. Germline V gives CDR1 MNHEY, CDR2 SMNVEV (reference sequence).